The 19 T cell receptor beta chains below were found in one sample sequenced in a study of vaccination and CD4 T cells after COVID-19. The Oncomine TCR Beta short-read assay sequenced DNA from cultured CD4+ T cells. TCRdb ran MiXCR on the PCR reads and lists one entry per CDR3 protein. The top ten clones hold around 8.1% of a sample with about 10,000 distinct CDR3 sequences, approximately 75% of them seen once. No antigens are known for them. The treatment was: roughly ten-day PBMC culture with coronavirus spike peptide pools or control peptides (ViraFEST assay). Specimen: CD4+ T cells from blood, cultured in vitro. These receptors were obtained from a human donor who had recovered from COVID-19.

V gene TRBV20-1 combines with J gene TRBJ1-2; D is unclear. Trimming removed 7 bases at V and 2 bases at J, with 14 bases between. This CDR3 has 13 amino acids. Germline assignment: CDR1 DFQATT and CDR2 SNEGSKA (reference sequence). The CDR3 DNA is TGCAGTGGTTCAGACTGGGCCAACTATGGCTACACCTTC. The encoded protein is CSGSDWANYGYTF.

This CDR3 reads CASMFEGPARIQYF. The CDR3 coding sequence is TGTGCCAGTATGTTTGAGGGGCCCGCTCGCATTCAGTACTTC. The chain couples TRBV19 to TRBJ2-4; D may match TRBD1 or TRBD2 (5 bases each). The CDR3 contains 14 residues. The V gene's germline CDR1 is LNHDA and CDR2 SQIVND (reference sequence). V lost 7 bases and J 9 bases, leaving 19 bases between the germline ends. Supplemented by reference TRBV19 and TRBJ2-4, the full variable domain reads DGGITQSPKYLFRKEGQNVTLSCEQNLNHDAMYWYRQDPGQGLRLIYYSQIVNDFQKGDIAEGYSVSREKKESFPLTVTSAQKNPTAFYLCASMFEGPARIQYFGAGTRLSVL.

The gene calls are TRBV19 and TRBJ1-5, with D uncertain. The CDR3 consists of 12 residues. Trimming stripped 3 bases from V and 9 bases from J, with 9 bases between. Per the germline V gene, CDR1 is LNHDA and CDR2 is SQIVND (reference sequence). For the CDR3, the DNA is TGTGCCAGTAGTATTATCTCGTCGCCCCAGCATTTT. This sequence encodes CASSIISSPQHF.

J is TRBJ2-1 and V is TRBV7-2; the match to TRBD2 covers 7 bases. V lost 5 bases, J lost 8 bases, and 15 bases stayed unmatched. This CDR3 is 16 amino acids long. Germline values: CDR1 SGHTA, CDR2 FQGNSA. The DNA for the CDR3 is TGTGCCAGCAGCCCCATCTTGGGCGGGAGAGGGGATGAGCAGTTCTTC. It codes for CASSPILGGRGDEQFF. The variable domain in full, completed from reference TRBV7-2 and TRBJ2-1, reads GAGVSQSPSNKVTEKGKDVELRCDPISGHTALYWYRQSLGQGLEFLIYFQGNSAPDKSGLPSDRFSAERTGGSVSTLTIQRTQQEDSAVYLCASSPILGGRGDEQFFGPGTRLTVL.

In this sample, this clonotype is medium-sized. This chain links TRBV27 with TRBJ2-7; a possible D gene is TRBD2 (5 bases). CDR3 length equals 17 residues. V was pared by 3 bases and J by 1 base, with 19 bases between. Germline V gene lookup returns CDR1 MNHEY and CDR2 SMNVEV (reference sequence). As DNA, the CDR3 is TGTGCCAGCAGTTTGGACGGGGTGATGACCGCTTCCTACGAGCAGTACTTC. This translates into CASSLDGVMTASYEQYF.

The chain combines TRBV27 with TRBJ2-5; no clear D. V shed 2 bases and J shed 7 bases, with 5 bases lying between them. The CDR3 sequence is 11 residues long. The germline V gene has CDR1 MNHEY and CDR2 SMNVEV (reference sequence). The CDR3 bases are TGTGCCAGCAGTTTAGGGCCGACCCAGTACTTC. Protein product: CASSLGPTQYF.

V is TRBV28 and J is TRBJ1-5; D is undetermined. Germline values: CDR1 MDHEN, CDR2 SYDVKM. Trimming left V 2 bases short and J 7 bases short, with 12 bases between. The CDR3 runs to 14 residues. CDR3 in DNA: TGTGCCAGCAGTTTAAGTAGCTTTGGGCAGCCCCAGCATTTT. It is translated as CASSLSSFGQPQHF.

Here the CDR3 reads CASTEDTYEQYF. In nucleotides, the CDR3 is TGTGCCAGCACCGAGGACACCTACGAGCAGTACTTC. J is TRBJ2-7 and V is TRBV28, with D maybe TRBD1 (5 bases). Germline CDR1 and CDR2: MDHEN and SYDVKM. This CDR3 comprises 12 residues. The V end lost 7 bases, the J end lost 2 bases, and 9 bases lay between the germline ends.

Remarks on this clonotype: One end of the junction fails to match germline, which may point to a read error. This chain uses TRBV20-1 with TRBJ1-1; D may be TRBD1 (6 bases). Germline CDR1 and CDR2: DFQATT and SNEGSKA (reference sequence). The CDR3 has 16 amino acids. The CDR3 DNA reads TGCAGTGCTAGAGCTGGGACAAGGTGGATGAACACTGAAGTTTTCTTT. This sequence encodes CSARAGTRWMNTEVFF.

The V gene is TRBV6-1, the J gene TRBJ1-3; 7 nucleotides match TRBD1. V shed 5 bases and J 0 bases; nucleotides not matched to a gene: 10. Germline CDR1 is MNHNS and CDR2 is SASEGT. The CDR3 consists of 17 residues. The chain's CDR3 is CASSLTGGGSSGNTIYF. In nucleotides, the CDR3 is TGTGCCAGCAGTCTTACGGGAGGGGGCAGCTCTGGAAACACCATATATTTT.

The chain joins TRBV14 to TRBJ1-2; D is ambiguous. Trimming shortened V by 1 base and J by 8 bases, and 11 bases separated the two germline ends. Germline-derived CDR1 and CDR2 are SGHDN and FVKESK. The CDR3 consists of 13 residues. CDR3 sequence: CASSQVNVGGYTF. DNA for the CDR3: TGTGCCAGCAGCCAAGTCAACGTTGGGGGCTACACCTTC.

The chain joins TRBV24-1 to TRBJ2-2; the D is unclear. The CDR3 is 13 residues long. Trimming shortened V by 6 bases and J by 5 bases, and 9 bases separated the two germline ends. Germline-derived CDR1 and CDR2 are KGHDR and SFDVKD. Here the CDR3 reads CATSPMRTGELFF. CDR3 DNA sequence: TGTGCCACCAGTCCCATGAGGACCGGGGAGCTGTTTTTT.

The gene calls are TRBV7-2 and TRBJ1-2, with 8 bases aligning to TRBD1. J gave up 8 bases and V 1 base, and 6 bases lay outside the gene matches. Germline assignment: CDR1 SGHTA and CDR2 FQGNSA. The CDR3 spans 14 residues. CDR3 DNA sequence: TGTGCCAGCAGCTTAGGAGACAGGGGTGGGGGCTACACCTTC. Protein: CASSLGDRGGGYTF.

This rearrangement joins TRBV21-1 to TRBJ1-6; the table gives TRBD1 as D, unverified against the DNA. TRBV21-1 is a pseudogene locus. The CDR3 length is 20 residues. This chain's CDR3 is CASSAPRGRRDRGYNSPLHF. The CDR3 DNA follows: TGTGCCAGCAGCGCCCCTCGGGGCCGCCGGGACAGGGGCTATAATTCACCCCTCCACTTT.

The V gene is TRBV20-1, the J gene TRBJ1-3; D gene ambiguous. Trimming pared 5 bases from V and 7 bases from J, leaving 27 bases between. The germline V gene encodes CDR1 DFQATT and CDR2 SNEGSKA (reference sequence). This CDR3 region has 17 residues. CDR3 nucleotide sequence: TGCAGTGCTTTACCTTTAAGTCCCAACCTGGCCCTGAACACCATATATTTT. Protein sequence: CSALPLSPNLALNTIYF.

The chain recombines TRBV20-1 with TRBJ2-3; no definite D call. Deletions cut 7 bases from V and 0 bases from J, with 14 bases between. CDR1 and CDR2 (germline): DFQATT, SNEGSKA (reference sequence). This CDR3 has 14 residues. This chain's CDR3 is CSVWASSSTDTQYF. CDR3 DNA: TGCAGTGTCTGGGCGTCTTCTAGCACAGATACGCAGTATTTT.

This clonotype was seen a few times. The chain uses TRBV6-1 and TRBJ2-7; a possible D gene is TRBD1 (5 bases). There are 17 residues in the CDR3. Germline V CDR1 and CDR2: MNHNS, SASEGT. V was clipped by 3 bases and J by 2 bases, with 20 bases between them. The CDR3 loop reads CASSDLVLTDRTYEQYF. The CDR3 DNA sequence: TGTGCCAGCAGTGATTTGGTTTTGACAGACCGTACCTACGAGCAGTACTTC.

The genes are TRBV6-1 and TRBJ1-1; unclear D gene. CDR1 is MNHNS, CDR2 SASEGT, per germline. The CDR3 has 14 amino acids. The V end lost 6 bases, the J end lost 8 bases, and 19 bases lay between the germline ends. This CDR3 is CASRETGRGVEAFF. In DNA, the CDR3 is TGTGCCAGCAGGGAAACCGGACGGGGAGTAGAAGCTTTCTTT.

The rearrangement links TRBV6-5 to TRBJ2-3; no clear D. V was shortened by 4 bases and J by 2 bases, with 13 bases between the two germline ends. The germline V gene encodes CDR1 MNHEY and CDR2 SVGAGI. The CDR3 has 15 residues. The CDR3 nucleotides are TGTGCCAGCAGTTCACCGGGTTTGTACACAGATACGCAGTATTTT. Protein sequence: CASSSPGLYTDTQYF.